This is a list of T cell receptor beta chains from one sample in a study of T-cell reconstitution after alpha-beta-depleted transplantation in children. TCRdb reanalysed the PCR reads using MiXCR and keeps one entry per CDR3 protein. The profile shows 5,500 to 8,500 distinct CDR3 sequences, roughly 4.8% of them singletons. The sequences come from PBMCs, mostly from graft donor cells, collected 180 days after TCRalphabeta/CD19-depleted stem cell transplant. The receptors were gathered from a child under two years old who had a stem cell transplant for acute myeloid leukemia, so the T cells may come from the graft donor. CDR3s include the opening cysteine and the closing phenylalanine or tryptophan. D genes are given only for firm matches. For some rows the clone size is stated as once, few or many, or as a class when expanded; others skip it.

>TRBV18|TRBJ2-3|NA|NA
TGTGCCAGCTCACCACCCGCGGAGGGTCTTTGGGGCACAGATACGCAGTATTTT
CASSPPAEGLWGTDTQYF
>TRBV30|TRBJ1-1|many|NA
TGTGCCTGGAGAAGGGCAGGGGCCACTGAAGCTTTCTTT
CAWRRAGATEAFF
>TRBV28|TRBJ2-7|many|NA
TGTGCCAGCCAAGGCAGGGTCGAGCAGTACTTC
CASQGRVEQYF
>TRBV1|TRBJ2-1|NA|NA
TGCACCAGCAGCGAGCGGGCGTCCTACAATGAGCAGTTCTTC
CTSSERASYNEQFF
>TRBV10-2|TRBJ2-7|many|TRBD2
TGCGCCAGCAAGCTAGCGGGAGGGCCAACCGAGCAGTACTTC
CASKLAGGPTEQYF
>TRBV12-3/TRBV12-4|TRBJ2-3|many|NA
TGTGCCAGCAGTACCACTAGCCATTCAGATACGCAGTATTTT
CASSTTSHSDTQYF
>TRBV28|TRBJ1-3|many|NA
TGTGCCAGCAGGATAAGCAGAGGTCTTTCTGGAAACACCATATATTTT
CASRISRGLSGNTIYF
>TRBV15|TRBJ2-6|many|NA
TGTGCCACCAGCAGAGACCTTAAGAGCCCTGGGGCCAACGTCCTGACTTTC
CATSRDLKSPGANVLTF
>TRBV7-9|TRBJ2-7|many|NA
TGTGCCAGCAGCTTAGTGAGGAGGGCCTCCTACGAGCAGTACTTC
CASSLVRRASYEQYF
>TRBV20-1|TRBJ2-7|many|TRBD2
TGCAGTGCTACCGGAGGACTAGCGGGCCGGGAACAATACGAGCAGTACTTC
CSATGGLAGREQYEQYF
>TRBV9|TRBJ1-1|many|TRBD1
TGTGCCAGCAGCGTCTCCGGGACAGGGAACACTGAAGCTTTCTTT
CASSVSGTGNTEAFF
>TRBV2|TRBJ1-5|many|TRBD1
TGTGCCAGCAGGGAGGGACAGGCGCTCAATCAGCCCCAGCATTTT
CASREGQALNQPQHF
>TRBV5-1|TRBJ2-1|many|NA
TGCGCCAGCAGTATGCCTAGCGACAATGAGCAGTTCTTC
CASSMPSDNEQFF
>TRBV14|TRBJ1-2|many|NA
TGTGCCAGCAGCCAAGCGGGGGTTGGCTACACCTTC
CASSQAGVGYTF
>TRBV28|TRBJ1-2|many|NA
TGTGCCAGCAGTCCCCGCGACATACATGGCTACACCTTC
CASSPRDIHGYTF
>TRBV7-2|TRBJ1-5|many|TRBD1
TGTGCCAGCAGCTTCCGACAGGGGGATCAGCCCCAGCATTTT
CASSFRQGDQPQHF
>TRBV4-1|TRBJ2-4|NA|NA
TGCGCCAGCAGCCCCGTGAGGGGGTCGAACATTCAGTACTTC
CASSPVRGSNIQYF
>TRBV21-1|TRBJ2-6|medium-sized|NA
TGTGCCAGCAGCAACAGGTCTGGGGCCAACGTCCTGACTTTC
CASSNRSGANVLTF
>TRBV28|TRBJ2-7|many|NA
TGTGCCAGCCTCGAGGGGGGGTCCCACGAGCAGTACTTC
CASLEGGSHEQYF
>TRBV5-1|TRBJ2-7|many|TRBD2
TGCGCCAGCAGCTTGGAAAGGACTAGCGGGAGCACCGAGCAGTACTTC
CASSLERTSGSTEQYF
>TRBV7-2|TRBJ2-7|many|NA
TGTGCCAGCAGCTTAGTGGCGAGAGACCACGAGCAGTACTTC
CASSLVARDHEQYF
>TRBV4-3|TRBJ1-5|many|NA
TGCGCCAGCAGCCAGGAACATTATCAGCCCCAGCATTTT
CASSQEHYQPQHF
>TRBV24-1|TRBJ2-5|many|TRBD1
TGTGCCACCAGTGACCCAGGGACAGCTCAAGAGACCCAGTACTTC
CATSDPGTAQETQYF
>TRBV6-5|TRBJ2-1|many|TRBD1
TGTGCCAGCAGTCGACAGGGCTATGAGCAGTTCTTC
CASSRQGYEQFF
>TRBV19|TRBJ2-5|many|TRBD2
TGTGCCAGTAGTATAGCTCGACTAGCGGGAGATGAGACCCAGTACTTC
CASSIARLAGDETQYF
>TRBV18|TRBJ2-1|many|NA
TGTGCCAGCTCACCGGGCAATGAGCAGTTCTTC
CASSPGNEQFF
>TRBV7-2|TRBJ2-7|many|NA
TGTGCCAGCAGCCTAGGGGTCGAGCAGTACTTC
CASSLGVEQYF
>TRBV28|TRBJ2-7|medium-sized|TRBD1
TGTGCCAGCAGTTTATCGTTGGACAGGGACGACTACGAGCAGTACTTC
CASSLSLDRDDYEQYF
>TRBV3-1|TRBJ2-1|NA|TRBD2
TGTGCCTCCTGCGGGGAAGGGAGCGGGAGAATCGGTGAGCAGTTCTTC
CASCGEGSGRIGEQFF
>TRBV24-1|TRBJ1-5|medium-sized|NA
TGTGCCACCAGCCAGGGACCACTTCGGAATCAGCCCCAGCATTTT
CATSQGPLRNQPQHF
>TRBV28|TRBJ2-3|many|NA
TGTGCCAGCAGTTCCGGATTTATAGGGAAGGGCACAGATACGCAGTATTTT
CASSSGFIGKGTDTQYF
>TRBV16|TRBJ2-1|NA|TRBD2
TGTGCCAGCAGCCAATCGTCTAGCGGCAATGAGCAGTTCTTC
CASSQSSSGNEQFF